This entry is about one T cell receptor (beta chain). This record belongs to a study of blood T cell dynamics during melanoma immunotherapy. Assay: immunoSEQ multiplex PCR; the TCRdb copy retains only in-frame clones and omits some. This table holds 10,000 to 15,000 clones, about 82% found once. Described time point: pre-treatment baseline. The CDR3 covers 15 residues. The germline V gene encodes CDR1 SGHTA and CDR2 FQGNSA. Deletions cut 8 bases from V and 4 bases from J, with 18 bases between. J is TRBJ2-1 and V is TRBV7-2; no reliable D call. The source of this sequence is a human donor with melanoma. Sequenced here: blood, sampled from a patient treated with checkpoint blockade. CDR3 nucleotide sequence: TGTGCCAGCCTGCAAGCGACCTCTGCATACAATGAGCAGTTCTTC. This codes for CASLQATSAYNEQFF.